Included here is one T cell receptor (beta chain) sequence, with context. There is no known antigen for this receptor. No quality values exist for individual bases; no much larger clone is one base distant. To sequence the TCRbeta CDR3 region, genomic DNA was isolated from the sorted cells. The immunoSEQ Assay was used for sequencing of TCRbeta CDR3 regions. TCRdb took over this immuneACCESS table, retaining in-frame rearrangements with V and J assigned. Such tables are incomplete; in checked studies, under half of the missing clones stem from an unresolved V gene, and the remainder is unexplained. The sample data list about 71,000 clones, and around 82% of these were observed just once. The ten largest clones add up to 5% to 6.5% of the sample. The entry originates in a study of OX40 agonist ivuxolimab in advanced cancers. Background on the whole study: Ivuxolimab, which targeted the costimulatory receptor OX40 (CD134), was an agonistic, fully human IgG2 monoclonal antibody. Intravenous ivuxolimab was administered to patients every 2 weeks at six dose levels: 0.01, 0.1, 0.3, 1.5, 3 and 10 mg/kg. Of the 52 patients in dose escalation, around 20 had hepatocellular carcinoma, roughly 15 had melanoma, 9 had renal cell carcinoma and 9 had head and neck cancer. In the dose-escalation cohort, 70% to 85% of patients were male, and the mean age was around 60 years, with a range of about 23 to 85. Prior anti-PD-1, anti-PD-L1 or anti-CTLA-4 therapy was permitted, and approximately 39% of dose-escalation patients had received checkpoint inhibitors. Partial responses were achieved by three dose-escalation patients, of whom one had hepatocellular carcinoma and two had cutaneous melanoma. Peripheral TCRbeta sequencing aimed to test whether ivuxolimab altered TCR sequence diversity and caused clonal T-cell expansion. The paper describes the monotherapy dose-escalation part (N of about 50 patients) of the phase I trial of ivuxolimab.

Patients with autoimmune disease history or receiving systemic immunosuppression were excluded from the trial. Peripheral blood for TCR sequencing was collected from all dose cohorts at baseline, on cycle 4 day 1, and on cycle 7 day 1. The samples were taken from a phase I, first-in-human, multicenter, open-label dose-escalation trial of ivuxolimab. The trial enrolled adults with locally advanced or metastatic head and neck squamous cell, hepatocellular, melanoma or renal cell carcinoma. Before TCR sequencing, CD4+ T cells and CD8+ T cells were sorted from peripheral blood as separate populations. The study at large found these results: In the 0.1-3.0 mg/kg groups, partial responders had among the lowest normalized peripheral clonal expansion, particularly in CD8+ T cells. The antigen specificity of the clonally expanded peripheral T cells was not determined. After ivuxolimab, expanded clones were on average more numerous among CD8+ T cells than among CD4+ T cells. At doses of 0.1 to 3.0 mg/kg, clonal expansion of both CD4+ and CD8+ blood T cells was observed from baseline to week 6. Low levels of normalized T-cell clonal expansion were also seen in some patients who did not respond.

This material consisted of CD4+ or CD8+ T cells sorted from blood, taken in a trial of the OX40 agonist ivuxolimab. The TCR was taken from an adult with an advanced solid tumor such as melanoma, head and neck, liver or kidney cancer.

The CDR3 in this case is CASTPSLAYEQYF. Here is the DNA: TGTGCCAGCACCCCTTCCCTCGCCTACGAGCAGTACTTC. The V and J genes are TRBV28 and TRBJ2-7; the D gene assignment is ambiguous. Trimming costs V 7 bases and J 2 bases, and their ends lie 12 bases apart. CDR1 is given as MDHEN and CDR2 as SYDVKM, both from the germline V gene. The CDR3 numbers 13 residues from cysteine through phenylalanine. Only CDR3 DNA is held: 39 bases, read in frame from base 1.